A selection of T cell receptor beta chains follows, all from one sample in a study of technical replicates of blood from a handful of donors. The method was immunoSEQ multiplex PCR; TCRdb's version includes in-frame clones alone and lacks a portion of them. The sample has approximately 53,000 clones; 90% to 96% are singletons. The specimen sequenced was T cells isolated from PBMCs. All receptors derive from a human donor in good health. Both conserved end residues are trimmed from each CDR3. Each record gives: CDR3 protein, clone size, V gene, J gene. Clone size is shown for a subset of rows, as once, few, many or a class of expanded clone.

cdr3_aa: ASSSRGHEQY
clone_size: few
v_call: TRBV6-6
j_call: TRBJ2-7

cdr3_aa: ASMGREGGDEQF
clone_size: -
v_call: TRBV2
j_call: TRBJ2-1

cdr3_aa: ASRPRTSGSYEQY
clone_size: -
v_call: TRBV4-1
j_call: TRBJ2-7

cdr3_aa: ASSLGGSGPPGNIQY
clone_size: -
v_call: TRBV7-6
j_call: TRBJ2-4

cdr3_aa: ASSLESGGQETQY
clone_size: -
v_call: TRBV7-9
j_call: TRBJ2-5

cdr3_aa: ASSMTSSYEQY
clone_size: -
v_call: TRBV5-4
j_call: TRBJ2-7

cdr3_aa: ASSPGDSSGANVLT
clone_size: -
v_call: TRBV4-2
j_call: TRBJ2-6

cdr3_aa: ASSLERNTEAF
clone_size: -
v_call: TRBV13
j_call: TRBJ1-1

cdr3_aa: ASSQRGTSGRTGELF
clone_size: -
v_call: TRBV4-1
j_call: TRBJ2-2

cdr3_aa: ASSPQGAVIGNQPQH
clone_size: -
v_call: TRBV7-2
j_call: TRBJ1-5

cdr3_aa: AGRTGTSQETQY
clone_size: -
v_call: TRBV5-1
j_call: TRBJ2-5

cdr3_aa: ASSLRQGSTGELF
clone_size: -
v_call: TRBV11-1
j_call: TRBJ2-2

cdr3_aa: ASSLEAGLTDTQY
clone_size: -
v_call: TRBV5-4
j_call: TRBJ2-3

cdr3_aa: ASSLSGRSNQPQH
clone_size: once
v_call: TRBV27
j_call: TRBJ1-5

cdr3_aa: ASSQDPSTYEQY
clone_size: -
v_call: TRBV4-3
j_call: TRBJ2-7

cdr3_aa: ASSFVDLAKNIQY
clone_size: -
v_call: TRBV7-9
j_call: TRBJ2-4

cdr3_aa: AISEEAGDLETQY
clone_size: -
v_call: TRBV10-3
j_call: TRBJ2-5

cdr3_aa: ASILGTGSHEQY
clone_size: -
v_call: TRBV6-1
j_call: TRBJ2-7

cdr3_aa: ASRRQTLMNTEAF
clone_size: once
v_call: TRBV28
j_call: TRBJ1-1

cdr3_aa: ASSSSTGLVGTEAF
clone_size: once
v_call: TRBV11-2
j_call: TRBJ1-1

cdr3_aa: ASRLLAGGTDTQY
clone_size: -
v_call: TRBV2
j_call: TRBJ2-3

cdr3_aa: AWSVRGQPHQPQH
clone_size: -
v_call: TRBV30
j_call: TRBJ1-5

cdr3_aa: ASSQMQGSSYEQY
clone_size: once
v_call: TRBV4-1
j_call: TRBJ2-7

cdr3_aa: ASRGNRGPHYEQY
clone_size: -
v_call: TRBV6-5
j_call: TRBJ2-7

cdr3_aa: ASSQSPPNSGANVLT
clone_size: -
v_call: TRBV4-1
j_call: TRBJ2-6

cdr3_aa: ASSVALGGEQY
clone_size: -
v_call: TRBV9
j_call: TRBJ2-7

cdr3_aa: ASSLQGWTEAF
clone_size: -
v_call: TRBV7-2
j_call: TRBJ1-1

cdr3_aa: ASSLAQGRGNTIY
clone_size: once
v_call: TRBV7-8
j_call: TRBJ1-3

cdr3_aa: ASSGGDREQF
clone_size: -
v_call: TRBV7-8
j_call: TRBJ2-1

cdr3_aa: ASSSGGLLSGYT
clone_size: -
v_call: TRBV7-3
j_call: TRBJ1-2

cdr3_aa: ASSYSPQGIYEQY
clone_size: -
v_call: TRBV6-5
j_call: TRBJ2-7

cdr3_aa: ASRATGRETQY
clone_size: -
v_call: TRBV6-5
j_call: TRBJ2-5

cdr3_aa: ASSPGSNYGYT
clone_size: -
v_call: TRBV6-5
j_call: TRBJ1-2